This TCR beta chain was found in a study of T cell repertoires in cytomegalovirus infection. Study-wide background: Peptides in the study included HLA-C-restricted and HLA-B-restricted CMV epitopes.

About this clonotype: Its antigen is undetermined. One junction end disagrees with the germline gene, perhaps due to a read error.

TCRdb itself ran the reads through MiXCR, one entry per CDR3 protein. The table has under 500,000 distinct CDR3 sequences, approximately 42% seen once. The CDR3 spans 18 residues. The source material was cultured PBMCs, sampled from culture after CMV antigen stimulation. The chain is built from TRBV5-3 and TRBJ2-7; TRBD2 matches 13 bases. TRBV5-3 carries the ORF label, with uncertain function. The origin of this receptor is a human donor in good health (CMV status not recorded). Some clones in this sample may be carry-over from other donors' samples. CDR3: CASSSLKSGLAGTYEQYF. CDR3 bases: TGTGCCAGCAGCTCACTAAAATCGGGACTAGCGGGAACCTACGAGCAGTACTTC.